The 5 T cell receptor beta chains below come from one sample, sequenced in a study of blood T cell repertoires in COVID-19. Some clones are missing from TCRdb's copy, which holds only in-frame ones; the method was immunoSEQ multiplex PCR. The data contain fewer than 600,000 clones, 80% to 90% of them singletons. Material for sequencing was peripheral blood. Receptor source: a man aged 18 to 29 with COVID-19, enrolled during active disease.

The CDR3 DNA sequence: TGTGCCAGCAGCCTGCGACTAGCGGGGGCCACAGATACGCAGTATTTT. Residues: CASSLRLAGATDTQYF. The chain couples TRBV11-2 to TRBJ2-3; the match to TRBD2 covers 12 bases. V gave up 5 bases and J gave up 2 bases; unmatched junction bases: 5. The CDR3 sequence is 16 residues long. CDR1 is SGHAT and CDR2 is FQNNGV in the germline V gene.

The chain carries TRBV3-1 (or the pseudogene TRBV3-2) and TRBJ1-2; D gene ambiguous. Trimming removed 6 bases at V and 8 bases at J, with 16 bases between. Germline-derived CDR1 and CDR2 are LGHDT and YNNKEL (reference sequence). CDR3 length: 13 residues. The CDR3 sequence: CASSFNSGLGYTF. Written as DNA, the CDR3 is TGTGCCAGCAGTTTCAACAGCGGGCTGGGCTACACCTTC.

The CDR3 sequence is CAWTASGFSTDTQYF. The CDR3 region has the DNA TGTGCCTGGACGGCTAGCGGATTTAGCACAGATACGCAGTATTTT. V gene TRBV30 combines with J gene TRBJ2-3; 7 bases align to TRBD2. The CDR3 length is 15 residues. Per the germline V gene, CDR1 is GTSNPN and CDR2 is SVGIG (reference sequence). J was trimmed by 0 bases and V by 4 bases; bases with no gene match: 7.

V usage is TRBV7-2 and J usage is TRBJ2-5; D gene unclear. Germline V gives CDR1 SGHTA, CDR2 FQGNSA. The CDR3 has 14 amino acids. V was pared by 5 bases and J by 2 bases, with 12 bases between. CDR3 residues: CASSPSRSQETQYF. As DNA, the CDR3 is TGTGCCAGCAGCCCTAGTAGGTCGCAAGAGACCCAGTACTTC.

This clone was detected only a few times. At the DNA level, this CDR3 is encoded by other sequences in the same sample as well. V is TRBV18 and J is TRBJ2-7, with a possible D match to TRBD2 (5 bases). V gave up 1 base and J gave up 7 bases, with 8 bases separating them. The germline gives CDR1 KGHSH, CDR2 LQKENI. The CDR3 totals 12 residues. The CDR3 loop reads CASSPLTGEQYF. The CDR3 DNA is TGTGCCAGCTCACCACTAACGGGGGAGCAGTACTTC.